Many counts were recorded for the clone carrying this T cell receptor beta chain. Its antigen is still unknown. This entry comes from a study of T cells in Graves' hyperthyroidism and ophthalmopathy. Study results and caveats: Clonotypes that were expanded in thyroid above 0.001 mostly appeared in blood too.

The authors obtained PBMCs from 10 ml of fresh peripheral blood. There were TCR beta CDR3 regions amplified from RNA transcripts. HTBI primers were the set used in a first-round RT-PCR of the TCR CDR3. TCRdb analysed the multiplex PCR reads with MiXCR anew, one entry per CDR3 protein. The table includes some 580,000 distinct CDR3 sequences, roughly 15% detected once. This CDR3 is 14 amino acids long. Per germline, CDR1 DFQATT and CDR2 SNEGSKA (reference sequence). V gave up 6 bases and J gave up 3 bases, with 18 bases separating them. This receptor was identified in a woman aged 40 to 49 with Graves' ophthalmopathy. The sample consisted of blood. The chain carries TRBV20-1 and TRBJ2-7; possible D gene TRBD2, 7 bases. The CDR3: CSAHLGGDNYEQYF. CDR3 sequence (DNA): TGCAGTGCGCACCTGGGAGGGGACAACTACGAGCAGTACTTC.